The 2 T cell receptor beta chains in this list originate from one sample, sequenced in a study of CD8 T cells in ankylosing spondylitis. Study results and limitations: Fewer than 10 highly homologous variants formed a TCR beta motif that appeared characteristic of ankylosing spondylitis blood.

MiXCR, applied by TCRdb to the 5' RACE reads, yields one record per CDR3 protein. The sample has about 540,000 distinct CDR3 sequences, about an eighth seen once. These receptors are not linked to any known antigen. Sequencing was carried out using blood, either unsorted or a sorted T cell fraction (not recorded which). These receptors were collected from a male donor with ankylosing spondylitis.

This clonotype was detected ten times or more. The V and J genes are TRBV12-3 or TRBV12-4 and TRBJ1-1; no reliable D call. Trimming removed 11 bases at V and 1 base at J, with 11 bases between. The CDR3 contains 12 residues. CDR3 DNA sequence: TGTGCCGTTCAAGGCCCGAACACTGAAGCTTTCTTT. It translates to CAVQGPNTEAFF.

The genes are TRBV27 and TRBJ2-1, with D uncertain. V was pared by 7 bases and J by 4 bases, with 5 bases between. Germline V lookup: CDR1 MNHEY, CDR2 SMNVEV (reference sequence). This CDR3 comprises 11 residues. The CDR3 DNA follows: TGTGCCAGCATGTCTTACAATGAGCAGTTCTTC. It encodes CASMSYNEQFF.